These T cell receptor beta chains were read from a single sample in a study of long-term antiretroviral therapy in people with HIV. Data came from immunoSEQ multiplex PCR; TCRdb stores just in-frame clones and leaves some out. The sample includes tens of thousands of clones, over 80% of them seen just once. The specimen was unsorted PBMCs, collected 1.2 years after starting antiretroviral therapy. These receptors were obtained from a woman in her thirties or forties with HIV. The CDR3 runs from the conserved cysteine through the conserved F or W. Fields, in order: CDR3 protein, CDR3 DNA, V gene, clone size, D gene, J gene. D genes are given only for firm matches. Rows give clone size only sometimes, using once, few, many, or a class for an expanded clone.

CDR3: CASAPAASYNEQFF; DNA: TGTGCCAGCGCCCCCGCGGCCTCCTACAATGAGCAGTTCTTC; V: TRBV19; size: few; D: -; J: TRBJ2-1
CDR3: CASSPGRNYEQYF; DNA: TGTGCCAGCAGCCCCGGCAGGAACTACGAGCAGTACTTC; V: TRBV5-8; size: few; D: -; J: TRBJ2-7
CDR3: CASSFPGLFYGYTF; DNA: TGTGCCAGCAGCTTTCCCGGACTCTTCTATGGCTACACCTTC; V: TRBV7-9; size: -; D: -; J: TRBJ1-2
CDR3: CASSQDSNTGELFF; DNA: TGCGCCAGCAGCCAGGACTCGAACACCGGGGAGCTGTTTTTT; V: TRBV4-3; size: -; D: -; J: TRBJ2-2
CDR3: CASSGNPGSGYTF; DNA: TGTGCCAGCAGCGGGAACCCAGGAAGTGGCTACACCTTC; V: TRBV9; size: -; D: -; J: TRBJ1-2
CDR3: CSVDGAGGSIFNEQFF; DNA: TGCAGCGTTGATGGGGCGGGAGGGTCGATATTCAATGAGCAGTTCTTC; V: TRBV29-1; size: -; D: TRBD2; J: TRBJ2-1
CDR3: CASSPSGQGGHEQYF; DNA: TGTGCCAGCTCACCATCGGGACAGGGAGGTCACGAGCAGTACTTC; V: TRBV18; size: -; D: TRBD1; J: TRBJ2-7
CDR3: CASRRQGESETQYF; DNA: TGTGCCAGCAGACGACAGGGCGAATCAGAGACCCAGTACTTC; V: TRBV7-8; size: -; D: TRBD1; J: TRBJ2-5
CDR3: CASSLGGTLFQPQHF; DNA: TGTGCCAGCAGCTTGGGTGGGACCCTTTTCCAGCCCCAGCATTTT; V: TRBV5-6; size: -; D: -; J: TRBJ1-5
CDR3: CASSLQGNTEAFF; DNA: TGTGCCAGCAGCCTACAGGGGAACACTGAAGCTTTCTTT; V: TRBV27; size: -; D: -; J: TRBJ1-1
CDR3: CASRTYMNTEAFF; DNA: TGTGCCAGCAGAACCTACATGAACACTGAAGCTTTCTTT; V: TRBV6-1; size: -; D: -; J: TRBJ1-1
CDR3: CASSPEPVTEAFF; DNA: TGTGCCAGCTCACCAGAGCCAGTCACTGAAGCTTTCTTT; V: TRBV18; size: -; D: -; J: TRBJ1-1
CDR3: CASSSGVRGYEQYF; DNA: TGTGCCAGCAGTTCCGGAGTCAGGGGATACGAGCAGTACTTC; V: TRBV28; size: -; D: -; J: TRBJ2-7
CDR3: CASSMGLAVNNEQFF; DNA: TGTGCCAGTAGTATGGGGCTAGCGGTCAACAATGAGCAGTTCTTC; V: TRBV19; size: -; D: TRBD2; J: TRBJ2-1
CDR3: CASSPPRRETQYF; DNA: TGTGCCAGCAGTCCCCCCCGAAGGGAGACCCAGTACTTC; V: TRBV7-9; size: -; D: -; J: TRBJ2-5
CDR3: CASSPPISTKETQYF; DNA: TGTGCCAGCAGCCCCCCGATTAGCACCAAAGAGACCCAGTACTTC; V: TRBV5-6; size: -; D: -; J: TRBJ2-5
CDR3: CASSEARGLAVYNEQFF; DNA: TGTGCCAGCAGTGAAGCCAGGGGACTAGCGGTCTACAATGAGCAGTTCTTC; V: TRBV2; size: -; D: TRBD2; J: TRBJ2-1
CDR3: CSVRGGANTEAFF; DNA: TGCAGCGTCCGAGGGGGGGCAAACACTGAAGCTTTCTTT; V: TRBV29-1; size: -; D: -; J: TRBJ1-1
CDR3: CASRSQREGVYEQYF; DNA: TGTGCCAGCAGATCCCAGCGGGAGGGGGTCTACGAGCAGTACTTC; V: TRBV7-8; size: -; D: TRBD2; J: TRBJ2-7
CDR3: CASSLEGLAYNEQFF; DNA: TGTGCCAGCAGCTTGGAGGGACTAGCCTACAATGAGCAGTTCTTC; V: TRBV5-6; size: -; D: TRBD2; J: TRBJ2-1
CDR3: CASSPGSTSSYEQYF; DNA: TGTGCCAGCAGCCCCGGGTCTACGAGCTCCTACGAGCAGTACTTC; V: TRBV7-9; size: -; D: -; J: TRBJ2-7
CDR3: CASSQENGILYEQYF; DNA: TGCGCCAGCAGCCAAGAAAACGGGATTCTCTACGAGCAGTACTTC; V: TRBV4-1; size: once; D: -; J: TRBJ2-7
CDR3: CASSPPNSNYGYTF; DNA: TGTGCCAGCTCACCACCGAACAGTAACTATGGCTACACCTTC; V: TRBV18; size: -; D: -; J: TRBJ1-2
CDR3: CASSVEIDTQYF; DNA: TGTGCCAGCAGCGTAGAGATAGATACGCAGTATTTT; V: TRBV9; size: once; D: -; J: TRBJ2-3
CDR3: CSVSGTDSSGANVLTF; DNA: TGCAGCGTTTCGGGGACAGACTCCTCTGGGGCCAACGTCCTGACTTTC; V: TRBV29-1; size: once; D: TRBD1; J: TRBJ2-6
CDR3: CASRLHAFF; DNA: TGTGCCAGCAGGCTCCACGCTTTCTTT; V: TRBV21-1; size: -; D: -; J: TRBJ1-1
CDR3: CASRLSGSYEQYF; DNA: TGTGCCAGCAGGTTGAGCGGATCCTACGAGCAGTACTTC; V: TRBV11-2; size: -; D: -; J: TRBJ2-7